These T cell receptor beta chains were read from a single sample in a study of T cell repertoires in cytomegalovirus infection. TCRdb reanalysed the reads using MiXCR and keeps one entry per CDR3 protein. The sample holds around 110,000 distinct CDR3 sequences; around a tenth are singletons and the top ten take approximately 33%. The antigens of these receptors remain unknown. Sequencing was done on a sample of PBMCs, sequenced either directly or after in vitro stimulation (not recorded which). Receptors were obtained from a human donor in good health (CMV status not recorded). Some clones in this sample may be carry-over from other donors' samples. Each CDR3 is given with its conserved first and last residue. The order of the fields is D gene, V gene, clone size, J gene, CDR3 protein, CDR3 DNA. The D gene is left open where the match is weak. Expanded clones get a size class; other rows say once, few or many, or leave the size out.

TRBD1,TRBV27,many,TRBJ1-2,CASTTGEAGYGYTF,TGTGCCAGTACCACAGGGGAGGCCGGCTATGGCTACACCTTC
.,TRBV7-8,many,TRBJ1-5,CASSFPGQPQHF,TGTGCCAGCAGCTTTCCCGGTCAGCCCCAGCATTTT
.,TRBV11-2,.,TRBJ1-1,CASSFGRFMNTEAFF,TGTGCCAGCAGCTTTGGACGGTTCATGAACACTGAAGCTTTCTTT
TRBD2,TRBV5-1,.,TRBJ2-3,CASSKGLAGPTDTQYF,TGCGCCAGCAGCAAAGGACTAGCGGGACCCACAGATACGCAGTATTTT
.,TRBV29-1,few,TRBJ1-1,CSVRTGMNTEAFF,TGCAGCGTACGAACAGGCATGAACACTGAAGCTTTCTTT
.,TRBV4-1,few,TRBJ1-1,CASSQARGPGAFF,TGCGCCAGCAGCCAAGCTCGGGGGCCGGGAGCTTTCTTT
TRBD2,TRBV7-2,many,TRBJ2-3,CASSLSAGGTDTQYF,TGTGCCAGCAGCTTGTCAGCGGGAGGTACAGATACGCAGTATTTT
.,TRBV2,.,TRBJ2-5,CASRTGTYQETQYF,TGTGCCAGCCGTACCGGGACTTACCAAGAGACCCAGTACTTC
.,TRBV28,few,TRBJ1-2,CASSLFREKANYGYTF,TGTGCCAGCAGTTTATTTCGCGAGAAAGCGAACTATGGCTACACCTTC
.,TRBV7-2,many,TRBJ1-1,CASSYLTTAFF,TGTGCCAGCAGTTATCTTACGACAGCTTTCTTT
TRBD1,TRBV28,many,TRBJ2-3,CASSWTGTTDTQYF,TGTGCCAGCAGCTGGACAGGGACTACAGATACGCAGTATTTT
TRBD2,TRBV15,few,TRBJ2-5,CATKPREGETQYF,TGTGCCACCAAACCCAGGGAGGGAGAGACCCAGTACTTC
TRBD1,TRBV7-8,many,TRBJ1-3,CASSLVPGQGDTIYF,TGTGCCAGCAGCTTAGTTCCGGGACAGGGAGACACCATATATTTT
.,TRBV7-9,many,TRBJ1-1,CASSPGSGDTEAFF,TGTGCCAGCAGCCCAGGGTCGGGGGACACTGAAGCTTTCTTT
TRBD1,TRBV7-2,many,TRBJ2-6,CASSSTGGGGGANVLTF,TGTGCCAGCAGCTCGACAGGGGGCGGTGGTGGGGCCAACGTCCTGACTTTC
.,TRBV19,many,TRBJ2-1,CASSIEAAPGVEQFF,TGTGCCAGTAGTATAGAGGCAGCGCCCGGGGTTGAGCAGTTCTTC
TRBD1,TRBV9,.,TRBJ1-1,CASSATQGSQLSNTEAFF,TGTGCCAGCAGCGCGACACAGGGGTCACAATTATCGAACACTGAAGCTTTCTTT
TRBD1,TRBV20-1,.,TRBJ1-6,CSAEQGGKDSPLHF,TGCAGTGCTGAACAGGGGGGGAAGGATTCACCCCTCCACTTT
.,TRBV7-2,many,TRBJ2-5,CASSRELQETQYF,TGTGCCAGCAGCCGAGAGCTGCAAGAGACCCAGTACTTC
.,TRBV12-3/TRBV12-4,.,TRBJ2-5,CASLAEPQETQYF,TGTGCCAGCTTAGCGGAACCCCAAGAGACCCAGTACTTC
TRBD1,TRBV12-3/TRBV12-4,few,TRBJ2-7,CASSTGDYYEQYF,TGTGCCAGCAGTACAGGGGATTACTACGAGCAGTACTTC
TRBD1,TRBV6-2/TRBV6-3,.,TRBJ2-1,CASSYVRDRGSSF,TGTGCCAGCAGTTACGTACGGGACAGGGGCTCCTCTTTC
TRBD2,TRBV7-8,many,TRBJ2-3,CASSPGLAGGDTQYF,TGTGCCAGCAGCCCAGGACTAGCGGGAGGAGATACGCAGTATTTT
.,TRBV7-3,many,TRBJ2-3,CASSFFDGNTQYF,TGTGCCAGCAGCTTTTTCGACGGCAATACGCAGTATTTT
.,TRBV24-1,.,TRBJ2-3,CATSDPDTQYF,TGTGCCACCAGTGATCCAGATACGCAGTATTTT
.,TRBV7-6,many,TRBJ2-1,CASRRLKSGRNELGEQFF,TGTGCCAGCAGAAGACTCAAATCCGGACGGAACGAATTGGGGGAGCAGTTCTTC
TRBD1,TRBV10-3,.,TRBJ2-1,CATATPTGSNEQFF,TGTGCCACCGCCACCCCGACAGGGTCGAATGAGCAGTTCTTC
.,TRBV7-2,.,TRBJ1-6,CASSLDWVSLNF,TGTGCCAGCAGCTTAGATTGGGTCTCTCTGAACTTT
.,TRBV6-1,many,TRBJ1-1,CASSALTVNTEAFF,TGTGCCAGCAGTGCCCTAACAGTGAACACTGAAGCTTTCTTT
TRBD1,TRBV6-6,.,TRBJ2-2,CASSYSKFDRVGSTGELFF,TGTGCCAGCAGTTACTCGAAATTCGACAGGGTAGGGAGCACCGGGGAGCTGTTTTTT
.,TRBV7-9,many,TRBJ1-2,CASSLEHPYYGYTF,TGTGCCAGCAGCTTAGAACACCCGTACTATGGCTACACCTTC
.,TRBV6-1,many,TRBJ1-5,CASQYGGNQPQHF,TGTGCCAGCCAATACGGAGGTAATCAGCCCCAGCATTTT
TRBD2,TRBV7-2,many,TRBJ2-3,CASSRLAGGMDTQYF,TGTGCCAGCAGCCGCCTAGCGGGAGGGATGGATACGCAGTATTTT
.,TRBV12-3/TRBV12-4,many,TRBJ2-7,CASSLVLTTQYF,TGTGCCAGCAGTCTGGTTTTAACAACCCAGTACTTC
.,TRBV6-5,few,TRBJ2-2,CASRRTRSSGGELFF,TGTGCCAGCCGGAGGACACGCTCCTCGGGCGGGGAGCTGTTTTTT
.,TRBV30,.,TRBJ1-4,CAWSGVTNEKLFF,TGTGCCTGGAGTGGAGTAACTAATGAAAAACTGTTTTTT
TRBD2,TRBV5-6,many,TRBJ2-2,CASSHLAGVRTGELFF,TGTGCCAGCAGTCATCTAGCGGGTGTACGGACCGGGGAGCTGTTTTTT
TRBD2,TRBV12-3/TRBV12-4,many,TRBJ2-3,CASNERETDTQYF,TGTGCCAGCAATGAGCGGGAGACAGATACGCAGTATTTT
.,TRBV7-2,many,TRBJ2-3,CASSGDSNTDTQYF,TGTGCCAGCAGCGGTGACTCGAACACAGATACGCAGTATTTT
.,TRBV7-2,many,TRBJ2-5,CASRRRAATQETQYF,TGTGCCAGTCGACGTCGGGCCGCAACCCAAGAGACCCAGTACTTC
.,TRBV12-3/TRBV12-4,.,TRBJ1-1,CASSLSTARWAFF,TGTGCCAGCAGTTTAAGTACAGCCCGCTGGGCTTTCTTT
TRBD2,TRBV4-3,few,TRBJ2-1,CASSRLVAGGYNEQFF,TGCGCCAGCAGCCGCCTCGTCGCGGGAGGATACAATGAGCAGTTCTTC
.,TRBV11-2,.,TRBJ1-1,CASSFSNKMNTEAFF,TGTGCCAGCAGCTTTTCGAACAAGATGAACACTGAAGCTTTCTTT
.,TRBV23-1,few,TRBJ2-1,CASSQSKEDSCHEQFF,TGCGCCAGCAGTCAATCGAAAGAGGACAGCTGCCATGAGCAGTTCTTC
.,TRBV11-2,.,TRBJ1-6,CASSLLPGLGSPLHF,TGTGCCAGCAGCTTACTACCAGGGTTAGGGTCACCCCTCCACTTT
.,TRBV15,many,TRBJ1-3,CATSRDGLSGNTIYF,TGTGCCACCAGCAGAGACGGGCTCTCTGGAAACACCATATATTTT
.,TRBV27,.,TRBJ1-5,CASGLKAPGSNQPQHF,TGTGCCAGCGGTTTAAAGGCTCCTGGGAGCAATCAGCCCCAGCATTTT
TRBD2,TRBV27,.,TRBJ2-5,CASSPMRLAGQEAQYF,TGTGCCAGCAGTCCCATGAGACTAGCGGGGCAAGAGGCCCAGTACTTC
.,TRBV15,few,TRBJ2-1,CATSRDRNPYNEQFF,TGTGCCACCAGCAGAGATCGCAACCCCTACAATGAGCAGTTCTTC
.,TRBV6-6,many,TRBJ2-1,CASSYPIANEQFF,TGTGCCAGCAGTTACCCCATAGCTAATGAGCAGTTCTTC
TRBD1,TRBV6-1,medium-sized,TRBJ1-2,CASTGQGGAYGYTF,TGTGCCAGCACAGGACAGGGAGGTGCCTATGGCTACACCTTC
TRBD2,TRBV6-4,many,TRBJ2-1,CASIAGGYNEQFF,TGTGCCAGCATAGCGGGAGGGTACAATGAGCAGTTCTTC
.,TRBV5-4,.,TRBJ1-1,CASSLNQPNTEAFF,TGTGCCAGCAGCTTGAACCAGCCGAACACTGAAGCTTTCTTT
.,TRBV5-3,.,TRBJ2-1,CASSSMDSLNEQLF,TGTGCCAGCAGCTCGATGGACAGCCTCAATGAGCAGTTATTC
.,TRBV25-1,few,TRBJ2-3,CASTYSGNIDTQYF,TGTGCCAGCACTTATAGCGGTAATATCGATACGCAGTATTTT